Sequencing of this TCR beta chain was carried out in a study of cytomegalovirus exposure and HLA in healthy donors. Findings and limits, study-wide: High specificity and sensitivity for cytomegalovirus status were reported for the classifier. Among TCR sequences, most were rare, though some public TCRs appeared in many donors. Investigators reported approximately 150 TCR beta chains as tied to cytomegalovirus. One later analysis, an examination of the 120 validation repertoires, found that first-cohort TCR clusters tended to co-occur in them.

Details on this clone: Its antigen is currently unknown.

Germline V gene lookup returns CDR1 MDHEN and CDR2 SYDVKM. Trimming cost V 5 bases and J 7 bases, with 8 bases left between them. The CDR3 runs 11 residues. The assay was immunoSEQ multiplex PCR, and TCRdb's table has in-frame clones only and misses some. The sample shows about 180,000 clones, approximately 81% of them seen only once. The sequence came from a man aged 18 to 29 in good health and CMV-seropositive. The rearrangement links TRBV28 to TRBJ1-1; no clear D. Sample: PBMCs. The CDR3 DNA follows: TGTGCCAGCAGTAGCGGAGTTGAAGCTTTCTTT. This codes for CASSSGVEAFF.